This passage covers 9 T cell receptor beta chains from one sample sequenced in a study of blood T cell repertoires in COVID-19. Some clones are missing from TCRdb's copy, which holds only in-frame ones; the method was immunoSEQ multiplex PCR. The table shows more than 200,000 clones, with around 82% occurring only once. The specimen sequenced was PBMCs or T cells enriched from blood (not recorded which). The origin of the receptors is a man younger than 40 with acute COVID-19.

This clone showed up just a few times. The rearrangement links TRBV7-2 to TRBJ2-1; 7 positions agree with TRBD2. Losses at the gene ends were 3 bases for V and 5 bases for J; bases not matched to a gene: 7. The CDR3 runs 15 residues. Looked up from germline, CDR1 is SGHTA and CDR2 is FQGNSA. The CDR3 loop is CASSFDGLGDNEQFF. The CDR3 nucleotides are TGTGCCAGCAGCTTTGATGGACTAGGGGACAATGAGCAGTTCTTC. The variable domain in full, with the rest retrieved from reference TRBV7-2 and TRBJ2-1, is GAGVSQSPSNKVTEKGKDVELRCDPISGHTALYWYRQSLGQGLEFLIYFQGNSAPDKSGLPSDRFSAERTGGSVSTLTIQRTQQEDSAVYLCASSFDGLGDNEQFFGPGTRLTVL.

The chain links TRBV7-2 to TRBJ2-7, with TRBD2 matching over 8 bases. This CDR3 contains 16 residues. The germline CDR1 and CDR2 sequences are SGHTA and FQGNSA. The J segment lost 6 bases and the V segment lost 4 bases, leaving 14 bases of the junction unmatched. Here the CDR3 reads CASSSTVGRAIGEQYF. CDR3 sequence (DNA): TGTGCCAGCAGCTCGACGGTCGGGAGGGCGATTGGCGAGCAGTACTTC.

The chain has TRBV18 and TRBJ2-2; the match to TRBD2 covers 8 bases. Germline loops: CDR1 KGHSH, CDR2 LQKENI. V was clipped by 5 bases and J by 7 bases; unmatched bases: 9. This CDR3 has 15 residues. This chain's CDR3 is CASSTRLASGGELFF. The CDR3 nucleotides read TGTGCCAGCTCAACAAGACTAGCGTCGGGCGGGGAGCTGTTTTTT.

The chain employs TRBV7-9 and TRBJ2-3; 11 bases line up with TRBD2. The CDR3 spans 16 residues. J gave up 0 bases and V 5 bases, and 4 bases lay outside the gene matches. Germline values: CDR1 SEHNR, CDR2 FQNEAQ (reference sequence). The CDR3 spells CASSTWTSGSTDTQYF. The CDR3 DNA reads as TGTGCCAGCAGCACCTGGACTAGCGGGAGCACAGATACGCAGTATTTT.

This clone showed up just a few times. The rearrangement links TRBV5-1 to TRBJ1-1; D possibly corresponds to TRBD1 (5 bases). From germline, CDR1 is SGHRS and CDR2 YFSETQ. V lost 0 bases to trimming and J lost 5 bases, with 5 bases between them. The length of the CDR3 is 12 residues. In DNA, the CDR3 is TGCGCCAGCAGCTTGGAGGGGACTGAAGCTTTCTTT. This translates into CASSLEGTEAFF.

The rearrangement links TRBV6-5 to TRBJ2-7, with 9 bases aligning to TRBD1. V trimming: 5 bases; J trimming: 5 bases; junction bases outside the gene matches: 4. CDR1 is MNHEY, CDR2 SVGAGI, per germline. The CDR3 runs 13 residues. CDR3 in DNA: TGTGCCAGCAGTCCGGGACAGGGTAACGAGCAGTACTTC. This sequence encodes CASSPGQGNEQYF.

The chain recombines TRBV9 with TRBJ1-5; 8 bases align to TRBD1. Germline V CDR1 and CDR2: SGDLS, YYNGEE. Unmatched junction bases numbered 3, after V lost 0 bases and J lost 7 bases. The CDR3 loop spans 14 amino acids. The CDR3 DNA is TGTGCCAGCAGCGTAGGACAGGGGAGCCAGCCCCAGCATTTT. This encodes CASSVGQGSQPQHF. Drawing the rest from reference TRBV9 and TRBJ1-5, the complete variable domain is DSGVTQTPKHLITATGQRVTLRCSPRSGDLSVYWYQQSLDQGLQFLIQYYNGEERAKGNILERFSAQQFPDLHSELNLSSLELGDSALYFCASSVGQGSQPQHFGDGTRLSIL.

V and J are TRBV3-1 (or the pseudogene TRBV3-2) and TRBJ2-7; TRBD1 might be the D (6 bases). There are 15 residues in the CDR3. Germline V gene lookup returns CDR1 LGHDT and CDR2 YNNKEL (reference sequence). V was trimmed by 0 bases and J by 5 bases, leaving 14 bases between them. DNA for the CDR3: TGTGCCAGCAGCCAAGATCAAGGCAGGGGCAACGAGCAGTACTTC. Amino acid sequence: CASSQDQGRGNEQYF.

A few counts support this clone. The chain couples TRBV10-2 to TRBJ1-1, with unresolved D. Germline loops: CDR1 WSHSY, CDR2 SAAADI. This CDR3 region has 14 residues. V was trimmed by 7 bases and J by 2 bases, leaving 14 bases between them. The CDR3 reads CASKRTGVNTEAFF. The CDR3 DNA reads TGCGCCAGCAAAAGAACCGGGGTAAACACTGAAGCTTTCTTT.